The 11 T cell receptor beta chains listed next were all sequenced from one sample in a study of radiotherapy plus CTLA-4 blockade in lung cancer. Only in-frame clones appear in the TCRdb table, and some are missing; sequencing was by immunoSEQ multiplex PCR. The sample holds 62,000 or so clones; 79% are singletons and the top ten take roughly a tenth. The input for sequencing was peripheral blood, taken from a patient treated with radiotherapy plus ipilimumab. Source of these receptors: a human donor with non-small cell lung cancer who had a complete response to radiotherapy plus ipilimumab.

This rearrangement joins TRBV10-3 to TRBJ2-1; 16 bases map to TRBD2. Germline V gene sequence: CDR1 ENHRY, CDR2 SYGVKD. The length of the CDR3 is 17 residues. J lost 2 bases, V lost 10 bases, and 8 bases had no gene match. In nucleotides, the CDR3 is TGTGCCACCAAGGGGACTAGCGGGAGGGGGGCCTACAATGAGCAGTTCTTC. Protein sequence: CATKGTSGRGAYNEQFF.

The chain couples TRBV5-1 to TRBJ2-6; D might be TRBD1 (5 bases). The germline V gene encodes CDR1 SGHRS and CDR2 YFSETQ. The ends were cut back, 4 bases at V and 1 base at J, with 15 bases in the middle. The CDR3 length is 17 residues. DNA of the CDR3: TGCGCCAGCAGCAACTTAGGGGCTGTTTCTGGGGCCAACGTCCTGACTTTC. Protein sequence: CASSNLGAVSGANVLTF.

This clone was observed a handful of times. This chain connects TRBV12-2 to TRBJ2-2; TRBD1, the table's D call, lacks a check against the DNA. TRBV12-2 is classified as a pseudogene. The CDR3 runs to 13 residues. DNA for the CDR3: TGTGCAAGTCGGCCAGGGTACACCGGGGAGCTGTTTTTT. Protein sequence: CASRPGYTGELFF.

This clone has a handful of counts. The chain joins TRBV4-3 to TRBJ2-7, with no clear D. The CDR3 is made up of 15 amino acids. Germline V CDR1 and CDR2: LGHNA, YSLEER. The V end lost 0 bases, the J end lost 5 bases, and 14 bases lay between the germline ends. CDR3 sequence (DNA): TGCGCCAGCAGCCAAGATCGGTCCCAGTCCCACGAGCAGTACTTC. Residues: CASSQDRSQSHEQYF.

The J gene is TRBJ2-5, the V gene TRBV18; either TRBD1 or TRBD2 may supply D (5 bases each). Germline V gene lookup returns CDR1 KGHSH and CDR2 LQKENI. This CDR3 spans 15 amino acids. V was trimmed by 4 bases and J by 1 base, leaving 13 bases between them. In DNA, the CDR3 is TGTGCCAGCTCACGACAGCCGGGACCCCAAGAGACCCAGTACTTC. Translation gives CASSRQPGPQETQYF.

The genes are TRBV7-9 and TRBJ2-3, with D perhaps TRBD2 (5 bases). CDR3 length equals 17 residues. V lost 3 bases, J lost 0 bases, and 16 bases lay in between. CDR1 and CDR2 (germline): SEHNR, FQNEAQ (reference sequence). The CDR3 region is CASSFGWGDSSTDTQYF. Here the CDR3 DNA reads TGTGCCAGCAGCTTTGGTTGGGGAGACTCCAGCACAGATACGCAGTATTTT.

The rearrangement links TRBV27 to TRBJ2-3; no clear D. The germline V and J ends were trimmed by 10 bases and 2 bases, with 16 bases remaining between them. This CDR3 has 14 residues. Looked up from germline, CDR1 is MNHEY and CDR2 is SMNVEV (reference sequence). The CDR3 is CAKAGRFHTDTQYF. Here the CDR3 DNA reads TGTGCCAAGGCCGGTAGATTCCACACAGATACGCAGTATTTT.

V is TRBV19 and J is TRBJ1-4; D remains ambiguous. This CDR3 has 13 amino acids. V was trimmed by 7 bases and J by 8 bases, leaving 14 bases between them. Per germline, CDR1 LNHDA and CDR2 SQIVND (reference sequence). The CDR3 sequence is CASTGTEREKLFF. CDR3 DNA sequence: TGTGCCAGTACGGGAACAGAAAGGGAAAAACTGTTTTTT.

The CDR3 coding sequence is TGCGCCAGCAGCCAAGATATTAGCGGGGGGTTGGAGACCCAGTACTTC. Residues: CASSQDISGGLETQYF. This sequence joins TRBV4-1 and TRBJ2-5; TRBD2 agrees at 10 bases. Germline V gene sequence: CDR1 MGHRA, CDR2 YSYEKL. The length of the CDR3 is 16 residues. The junction had 6 bases not matched to a gene; V was cut back by 0 bases and J by 5 bases.

The rearrangement joins TRBV11-2 to TRBJ2-1; TRBD1 might be the D (5 bases). Trimming removed 0 bases at V and 7 bases at J, with 7 bases between. The CDR3 runs to 13 residues. From germline, CDR1 is SGHAT and CDR2 FQNNGV. The CDR3 sequence: CASSLDRTNEQFF. The CDR3 DNA follows: TGTGCCAGCAGCTTAGATCGGACAAATGAGCAGTTCTTC.

The chain is built from TRBV27 and TRBJ2-3, with 16 bases fitting TRBD2. The CDR3 is 16 amino acids. The germline V gene encodes CDR1 MNHEY and CDR2 SMNVEV (reference sequence). V trimming: 5 bases; J trimming: 6 bases; junction bases outside the gene matches: 5. CDR3 sequence (DNA): TGTGCCAGCAGTGGGGGACTAGCGGGAGGGTCGGATACGCAGTATTTT. It specifies CASSGGLAGGSDTQYF.